This T cell receptor (beta chain) was documented in a study of T cells in tuberculosis. Looking at the study overall: Blood was taken before or within 7 days of anti-tuberculosis therapy.

Profiled with immunoSEQ multiplex PCR; TCRdb holds only in-frame clones, not every one. The table includes 30,000 to 35,000 clones, 70% to 90% detected once. The CDR3 contains 15 residues. The V gene's germline CDR1 is GTSNPN and CDR2 SVGIG (reference sequence). J was trimmed by 5 bases and V by 4 bases; bases with no gene match: 6. With respect to this clone: Its antigen is undetermined.

The sample's time point: new active TB diagnosis, blood taken before or within 7 days of starting treatment. On average roughly 100,000 T cells per donor were immunosequenced. General study results and limits: Active tuberculosis cases were adults; controls were adolescents.

The chain combines TRBV30 with TRBJ1-6, with 9 positions matching TRBD1. Sequencing used PBMCs, obtained at tuberculosis diagnosis. The TCR was taken from an adult with tuberculosis. As DNA, the CDR3 is TGTGCCTGGACCTTACAGGGGGCAAATAATTCACCCCTCCACTTT. Translation: CAWTLQGANNSPLHF.